Listed here is a single T cell receptor (beta chain). This clone is a singleton in its sample. The antigen this receptor binds is unknown. No much larger clone exists at a distance of one base, and base qualities are not known. TCRbeta CDR3 regions were amplified from genomic DNA by means of the immunoSEQ Assay, a bias-controlled multiplex PCR. In the paper's pipeline: The number of nucleated cells in each sample was estimated by amplification of reference gene primers within the assay. To quantify the absolute abundance of each unique TCRbeta CDR3 rearrangement, sequence reads were collapsed and filtered. For each sample, productive Simpson clonality was calculated by taking the square root of Simpson's diversity index across productive rearrangements. Sourced from immuneACCESS, this table was stored by TCRdb with only in-frame sequences that have V and J called. A share of the clones is absent; for the studies checked, an unresolved V gene accounts for under half, and the remainder has no known explanation. V, J and clone size reflect that table, while D and trimming were determined from the DNA. Across this sample there are about 120,000 clones, with more than 70% seen only once. The ten largest make up under 5% of the sample.

This sample is part of a study of blood T cell repertoires in COVID-19 (dated by TCRdb to about 2020). About the full investigation: The collaborator samples originated in the United States, Italy and Spain and spanned the acute and convalescent phases of COVID-19. The prospective study material was composed of cDNA or gDNA derived from T cells, B-cell-depleted T cells, or PBMCs. Subjects who had been exposed to COVID-19, were actively infected with it, or had recovered from it provided the deeply sampled blood TCRbeta repertoires that made up the dataset. The repertoires were made available in a free public database intended to serve as a resource for research on the immune response to SARS-CoV-2. A de-identified subject ID, COVID-19 status, age in years and sex were almost always included in the sample metadata. The samples were drawn from the first 160 participants of the ongoing ImmuneRACE study and from under 1,500 subjects provided by 6 global collaborators. Where HLA class I and class II types were available, the types were taken from metadata supplied by the sample provider, not from assay-based typing.

V lost 4 bases and J lost 1 base, and the count of bases not matched to a germline gene is 3. CDR1 and CDR2, looked up from the germline V gene, are SGHTA and FQGNSA. The cysteine opens and the phenylalanine closes a CDR3 of 16 amino acids. The sequence is cut down to CDR3 DNA, 48 bases in frame from base 1. The paper's findings and limits, for the study overall: How much clinical and demographic metadata was included differed by source and by participant, and the metadata was provided uncurated.

Whole blood was collected in K2EDTA tubes by collaborating institutions according to the institutions' own protocols. For TCRbeta analysis, collaborators shipped samples in one of three forms: frozen whole blood, isolated PBMCs, or DNA extracted from either of those sample types. The chain was built from TRBV7-2 and TRBJ2-1; a stretch of 11 junction bases matches TRBD1. Sequencing used peripheral blood. The origin of this receptor is a man aged 60 to 69 with acute or convalescent COVID-19. The DNA is as follows: TGTGCCAGCAGCTCCGGACAGGGGGCGTCCTACAATGAGCAGTTCTTC. Its translation is CASSSGQGASYNEQFF.